The rows below give T cell receptor beta chains drawn from one sample of a study of T cell repertoires in cytomegalovirus infection. Their antigen targets remain unknown. Using its own MiXCR run on the reads, TCRdb lists one record per CDR3 protein. The sample holds over 250,000 distinct CDR3 sequences, 20% to 25% seen once. Sequenced material: cultured PBMCs, taken from culture after CMV antigen stimulation. The receptors were gathered from a human donor in good health (CMV status not recorded). Some clones in this sample may be carry-over from other donors' samples. CDR3s include the opening cysteine and the closing phenylalanine or tryptophan. A D gene is named only where the DNA matches it firmly. Where a row states a size, it is once, few, many or the class of an expanded clone; other rows omit it.

clone_size | j_call | v_call | d_call | cdr3_length | cdr3_aa | cdr3_nt
many | TRBJ2-1 | TRBV4-3 | . | 15 | CASSQNLLAYNEQFF | TGCGCCAGCAGCCAAAACCTACTAGCCTACAATGAGCAGTTCTTC
. | TRBJ1-1 | TRBV11-3 | . | 15 | CASTLTRVGIDEAFF | TGTGCCAGCACCCTAACCCGCGTGGGTATCGATGAAGCTTTCTTT
few | TRBJ1-5 | TRBV6-1 | . | 14 | CASSPQGGRQPQHF | TGTGCCAGCAGTCCACAGGGCGGAAGGCAGCCCCAGCATTTT
many | TRBJ2-7 | TRBV6-1 | TRBD1 | 13 | CASRKGATYEQYF | TGTGCCAGCAGAAAGGGGGCTACCTACGAGCAGTACTTC
. | TRBJ2-1 | TRBV10-3 | . | 15 | CAISVSVSSYNEQFF | TGTGCCATCAGTGTTAGTGTCTCGTCCTACAATGAGCAGTTCTTC
. | TRBJ2-2 | TRBV12-3/TRBV12-4 | . | 13 | CASSLVYFGELFF | TGTGCCAGCAGTTTAGTCTATTTTGGGGAGCTGTTTTTT
. | TRBJ1-1 | TRBV27 | . | 13 | CASTSLLNTEAFF | TGTGCCAGCACCAGCCTACTGAACACTGAAGCTTTCTTT
. | TRBJ2-3 | TRBV5-6 | TRBD1 | 16 | CASSALDRGITDTQYF | TGTGCCAGCAGCGCACTTGACAGGGGGATCACAGATACGCAGTATTTT
many | TRBJ2-2 | TRBV7-2 | . | 16 | CASSLMAGRNTGELFF | TGTGCCAGCAGCTTAATGGCGGGCCGCAACACCGGGGAGCTGTTTTTT
. | TRBJ2-7 | TRBV9 | . | 15 | CASSVAMGSRDEQYF | TGTGCCAGCAGCGTAGCAATGGGGTCTCGGGACGAGCAGTACTTC
. | TRBJ1-2 | TRBV5-3 | . | 13 | CASSRQAGYGYTF | TGTGCCAGCAGTCGACAGGCTGGATATGGCTACACCTTC
few | TRBJ2-1 | TRBV2 | . | 12 | CAIQGGYNEQFF | TGTGCCATACAGGGTGGATACAATGAGCAGTTCTTC
many | TRBJ2-2 | TRBV6-1 | TRBD1 | 18 | CASSEQLGRGRGTGELFF | TGTGCCAGCAGTGAACAATTGGGCAGGGGGCGAGGCACCGGGGAGCTGTTTTTT
many | TRBJ2-7 | TRBV7-8 | TRBD2 | 15 | CASSSLSGVSYEQYF | TGTGCCAGCAGCAGTCTTAGCGGGGTCTCCTACGAGCAGTACTTC
few | TRBJ2-3 | TRBV10-3 | TRBD1 | 14 | CAITPGTEYDTQYF | TGTGCCATCACCCCCGGGACAGAATATGATACGCAGTATTTT
few | TRBJ2-1 | TRBV11-2 | TRBD2 | 15 | CASSTSGRADNEQFF | TGTGCCAGCAGCACAAGCGGGAGGGCCGATAATGAGCAGTTCTTC
many | TRBJ2-3 | TRBV30 | . | 13 | CAWSTQGADTQYF | TGTGCCTGGAGTACGCAAGGGGCAGATACGCAGTATTTT
. | TRBJ2-7 | TRBV2 | . | 13 | CASSVGRTYEQYF | TGTGCCAGCAGTGTAGGGCGAACCTACGAGCAGTACTTC
many | TRBJ2-2 | TRBV12-3/TRBV12-4 | . | 19 | CASSRMRDRQGRYTGELFF | TGTGCCAGCAGTAGAATGCGCGACAGACAAGGAAGATACACCGGGGAGCTGTTTTTT
many | TRBJ2-2 | TRBV11-3 | . | 14 | CASSFGQYTGELFF | TGTGCCAGCAGCTTTGGACAATACACCGGGGAGCTGTTTTTT
many | TRBJ2-2 | TRBV7-2 | . | 14 | CASSFKSPTGELFF | TGTGCCAGCAGCTTTAAGTCACCGACCGGGGAGCTGTTTTTT
. | TRBJ1-1 | TRBV18 | . | 17 | CASSPKMTGHLNTEAFF | TGTGCCAGCTCACCAAAGATGACGGGACACCTGAACACTGAAGCTTTCTTT
. | TRBJ2-3 | TRBV18 | TRBD2 | 15 | CASSPREGSTDTQYF | TGTGCCAGCTCACCACGGGAGGGGAGCACAGATACGCAGTATTTT
. | TRBJ1-2 | TRBV25-1 | TRBD1 | 15 | CASSEGTGGGYGYTF | TGTGCCAGCAGTGAAGGGACAGGCGGTGGCTATGGCTACACCTTC
. | TRBJ1-1 | TRBV12-5 | . | 12 | CASATGVTEAFF | TGTGCTAGTGCCACTGGGGTAACTGAAGCTTTCTTT
. | TRBJ2-5 | TRBV6-2/TRBV6-3 | . | 15 | CASSYRDLISGTQYF | TGTGCCAGCAGTTACCGGGACCTAATTTCGGGGACCCAGTACTTC
. | TRBJ1-5 | TRBV4-1 | . | 15 | CASSQDGLSNQPQHF | TGCGCCAGCAGCCAAGATGGGCTTAGCAATCAGCCCCAGCATTTT
. | TRBJ2-7 | TRBV4-1 | . | 14 | CASSQAAPADEQYF | TGCGCCAGCAGCCAAGCCGCCCCGGCGGACGAGCAGTACTTC
few | TRBJ2-5 | TRBV27 | . | 15 | CASSWGRTYGETQYF | TGTGCCAGCAGCTGGGGACGGACGTATGGTGAGACCCAGTACTTC
. | TRBJ1-2 | TRBV7-2 | . | 14 | CASSLVDSNYGYTF | TGTGCCAGCAGCTTAGTAGACAGTAACTATGGCTACACCTTC
. | TRBJ1-5 | TRBV6-8 | TRBD1 | 14 | CASRTGDYNQPQHF | TGTGCCAGCAGGACAGGGGACTACAATCAGCCCCAGCATTTT
few | TRBJ1-1 | TRBV19 | . | 12 | CASSIVRNEAFF | TGTGCCAGTAGTATAGTTCGTAATGAAGCTTTCTTT
few | TRBJ1-1 | TRBV18 | . | 18 | CASSRRTNPRSPNTEAFF | TGTGCCAGCTCACGGAGGACAAACCCGAGATCCCCGAACACTGAAGCTTTCTTT
many | TRBJ1-1 | TRBV7-2 | . | 16 | CASRLEVNIANTEAFF | TGTGCCAGCAGACTAGAGGTTAATATTGCTAACACTGAAGCTTTCTTT
few | TRBJ1-3 | TRBV6-6 | . | 17 | CASSYTWDLSSGNTIYF | TGTGCCAGCAGTTACACTTGGGACTTAAGCTCTGGAAACACCATATATTTT
many | TRBJ2-3 | TRBV7-2 | . | 14 | CASSARLGSDTQYF | TGTGCCAGCAGCGCCCGACTCGGCTCAGATACGCAGTATTTT
. | TRBJ1-3 | TRBV4-2 | . | 17 | CASSQDSRGTPGNTIYF | TGTGCCAGCAGCCAAGATTCTAGGGGAACGCCAGGAAACACCATATATTTT
many | TRBJ2-1 | TRBV6-5 | . | 15 | CASSSMTSIRVEQFF | TGTGCCAGCAGTTCCATGACTAGTATCAGGGTTGAGCAGTTCTTC
many | TRBJ1-5 | TRBV7-8 | TRBD1 | 13 | CASSGDRNQPQHF | TGTGCCAGCAGCGGGGACAGGAATCAGCCCCAGCATTTT
. | TRBJ2-3 | TRBV7-2 | . | 13 | CASSSAGTMAQYF | TGTGCCAGCAGCTCAGCCGGGACCATGGCGCAGTATTTT
many | TRBJ1-2 | TRBV7-2 | . | 14 | CASSPPGPRYGYTF | TGTGCCAGCAGCCCCCCGGGACCGAGATATGGCTACACCTTC
few | TRBJ2-1 | TRBV4-1 | TRBD2 | 17 | CASSRQASGGNYNEQFF | TGCGCCAGCAGCCGACAGGCGAGCGGGGGAAACTACAATGAGCAGTTCTTC
many | TRBJ2-3 | TRBV7-2 | TRBD2 | 15 | CASSLASGREDTQYF | TGTGCCAGCAGCTTAGCTAGCGGGAGGGAAGATACGCAGTATTTT
. | TRBJ2-4 | TRBV12-3/TRBV12-4 | . | 15 | CASNGPGHPSRIQYF | TGTGCCAGCAATGGACCGGGACACCCGAGTCGCATTCAGTACTTC
few | TRBJ1-1 | TRBV5-4 | . | 13 | CASSGGRVTEAFF | TGTGCCAGCAGCGGTGGGAGAGTCACTGAAGCTTTCTTT
few | TRBJ2-2 | TRBV7-2 | . | 16 | CASIRGQPTNTGELFF | TGTGCCAGCATCCGGGGTCAGCCCACGAACACCGGGGAGCTGTTTTTT
. | TRBJ2-3 | TRBV14 | TRBD2 | 16 | CASSQFATSGSGTQYF | TGTGCCAGCAGCCAATTTGCGACTAGCGGGAGTGGTACGCAGTATTTT
many | TRBJ1-2 | TRBV28 | . | 16 | CASSLTGPFLKYGYTF | TGTGCCAGCAGTTTGACAGGCCCTTTCCTCAAATATGGCTACACCTTC
few | TRBJ2-3 | TRBV28 | TRBD2 | 18 | CASSSSPLAANSTDTQYF | TGTGCCAGCAGTTCCTCCCCTCTAGCGGCCAACAGCACAGATACGCAGTATTTT
. | TRBJ2-1 | TRBV9 | . | 16 | CASSTDPGLAYNEQFF | TGTGCCAGCAGCACCGACCCGGGGTTAGCCTACAATGAGCAGTTCTTC
few | TRBJ1-2 | TRBV7-8 | TRBD1 | 15 | CASSRGTANNYGYTF | TGTGCCAGCAGTCGTGGGACAGCGAATAACTATGGCTACACCTTC
few | TRBJ1-3 | TRBV7-2 | . | 14 | CASSRTYSGNTIYF | TGTGCCAGCAGCCGGACGTACTCTGGAAACACCATATATTTT
. | TRBJ2-1 | TRBV20-1 | . | 14 | CSARDWTDYNEQFF | TGCAGTGCTAGAGATTGGACAGACTACAATGAGCAGTTCTTC
. | TRBJ2-1 | TRBV6-5 | . | 14 | CASSTSNSYNEQFF | TGTGCCAGCAGCACCAGTAATTCCTACAATGAGCAGTTCTTC
many | TRBJ1-2 | TRBV6-5 | . | 17 | CASSYSIFGGTNYGYTF | TGTGCCAGCAGTTACTCGATTTTTGGGGGAACCAACTATGGCTACACCTTC
few | TRBJ2-3 | TRBV20-1 | TRBD2 | 13 | CSAVGRAINTQYF | TGCAGTGCTGTGGGGAGGGCCATAAATACGCAGTATTTT
few | TRBJ2-1 | TRBV4-2 | TRBD2 | 16 | CASSQMSGRARGEQFF | TGTGCCAGCAGCCAAATGAGCGGGAGGGCCCGGGGTGAGCAGTTCTTC
few | TRBJ2-7 | TRBV20-1 | TRBD2 | 14 | CSPWVAGGSYEQYF | TGCAGTCCATGGGTAGCGGGAGGGTCCTACGAGCAGTACTTC
few | TRBJ2-7 | TRBV19 | . | 14 | CASSMGRDPYEQYF | TGTGCCAGTAGTATGGGTCGGGACCCATACGAGCAGTACTTC
. | TRBJ2-1 | TRBV9 | TRBD2 | 15 | CASSVVRGVYNEQFF | TGTGCCAGCAGCGTAGTTCGGGGGGTTTACAATGAGCAGTTCTTC